The next 5 T cell receptor beta chains were all read from a single sample in a study of blood T cell repertoires in COVID-19. This table comes from immunoSEQ multiplex PCR, and its TCRdb copy is limited to in-frame clones, with some not included. This table holds over 200,000 clones, 88% found once. Material: peripheral blood. These receptors originate from a woman in her 30s with acute or convalescent COVID-19.

The count of this clone is one. The chain carries TRBV15 and TRBJ2-2, with 10 bases aligning to TRBD2. In germline, CDR1 is LNHNV, CDR2 YYDKDF (reference sequence). V was clipped by 6 bases and J by 6 bases; unmatched bases: 7. The CDR3 runs 15 residues. The CDR3 sequence: CATRASGRVAGELFF. DNA of the CDR3: TGTGCCACCAGAGCTAGCGGGAGAGTGGCCGGGGAGCTGTTTTTT.

The gene calls are TRBV19 and TRBJ2-7, with 8 nucleotides matching TRBD2. Trimming at V came to 3 bases and at J to 7 bases, leaving 8 bases not matched to a gene. This CDR3 contains 14 residues. Germline values: CDR1 LNHDA, CDR2 SQIVND (reference sequence). CDR3 region: CASSIGAGEEEQYF. The DNA of the CDR3 is TGTGCCAGTAGTATTGGAGCGGGAGAGGAAGAGCAGTACTTC.

This clone showed up just once. The chain joins TRBV6-1 to TRBJ2-3; 7 nucleotides align to TRBD2. This CDR3 has 13 amino acids. Trimming at V came to 0 bases and at J to 8 bases, leaving 2 bases not matched to a gene. Germline V gene sequence: CDR1 MNHNS, CDR2 SASEGT. DNA of the CDR3: TGTGCCAGCAGTGAAGCCAGGGAGGGTACGCAGTATTTT. Translating gives CASSEAREGTQYF.

The V call is TRBV30, the J call TRBJ1-3; the D is unclear. Germline CDR1 and CDR2: GTSNPN and SVGIG (reference sequence). The CDR3 covers 12 residues. V shed 2 bases and J shed 4 bases, with 6 bases lying between them. CDR3 DNA: TGTGCCTGGAGTCCTGTGGGAAACACCATATATTTT. Translated, it gives CAWSPVGNTIYF.

The chain joins TRBV11-2 to TRBJ2-1; the match to TRBD2 covers 13 bases. J gave up 5 bases and V 2 bases, and 3 bases lay outside the gene matches. Germline CDR1 SGHAT, CDR2 FQNNGV. The CDR3 contains 16 residues. The CDR3 loop reads CASSLLGLAGDNEQFF. The CDR3, as DNA: TGTGCCAGCAGCTTATTAGGACTAGCGGGGGACAATGAGCAGTTCTTC.